This TCR beta chain emerged from a study of T cells in Graves' hyperthyroidism and ophthalmopathy. The CDR3 spans 14 residues. V was pared by 1 base and J by 9 bases, with 7 bases of the junction left unmatched. Germline lookup yields CDR1 DFQATT and CDR2 SNEGSKA (reference sequence). TCR beta CDR3 sequences were amplified from RNA transcripts. First-round RT-PCR with HTBI primers amplified the TCR CDR3 region. One entry per CDR3 protein results from TCRdb running MiXCR on the multiplex PCR reads. This table holds about 720,000 distinct CDR3 sequences, over 15% found once. This clonotype was detected a few times. A read error is possible here, since a much larger clone lies one base away.

This TCR derives from a woman in her 50s with Graves' hyperthyroidism that later progressed to Graves' ophthalmopathy. The V call is TRBV20-1, the J call TRBJ2-1, with 9 nucleotides matching TRBD2. Sequenced sample: blood. CDR3 residues: CSARVAGGRSEQFF. The DNA of the CDR3 is TGCAGTGCTAGAGTGGCGGGGGGGCGATCTGAGCAGTTCTTC.